This TCR beta chain emerged from a study of identical twins. Overall study findings and caveats: Abundant beta clonotypes from cord blood bore fewer insertions; memory repertoires lacked this pattern.

CDR1 and CDR2 (germline): SGHTA, FQGNSA. Deletions cut 5 bases from V and 6 bases from J, with 11 bases between. The CDR3 totals 12 residues. Unique molecular identifiers were present on cDNA, and template switching added a universal primer site. From the 5' RACE reads, TCRdb called clonotypes with MiXCR, one entry per CDR3 protein. The sample has 500,000 or so distinct CDR3 sequences; over 11% are singletons. This clonotype was detected only a few times. As yet, its antigen is unknown. These data are also associated with another study on yellow fever vaccine responses in identical twins.

V and J are TRBV7-2 and TRBJ2-7, with D maybe TRBD2 (6 bases). The receptor was derived from a woman under 30 in good health. The sample taken for sequencing was CD4+ T cells sorted from blood. The DNA of the CDR3 is TGTGCCAGCAGCCAGACTAGTGGCGAGCAGTACTTC. Encoded protein: CASSQTSGEQYF.